What follows are 2 T cell receptor beta chains derived from one specimen sequenced in a study of T cells after yellow fever vaccination. TCRdb re-derived calls from the 5' RACE reads in MiXCR, one entry per CDR3 protein. The table lists 500,000 to 550,000 distinct CDR3 sequences, 21% of them singletons. This material consisted of PBMCs, taken approximately 22 days after the first yellow fever vaccination. The receptor source for this set is a young man who received the YFV17D yellow fever vaccine.

The chain couples TRBV18 to TRBJ1-6; D not certain. CDR1 is KGHSH, CDR2 LQKENI, per germline. V lost 5 bases and J 2 bases, leaving 7 bases between the germline ends. The CDR3 spans 14 residues. CDR3 amino acids: CASSTEAYNSPLHF. DNA for the CDR3: TGTGCCAGCTCAACGGAGGCCTATAATTCACCCCTCCACTTT.

The J gene is TRBJ2-1, the V gene TRBV7-8; D is perhaps TRBD1 or TRBD2 (5 bases each). CDR1 and CDR2 (germline): SGHVS, FQNEAQ. This CDR3 has 14 amino acids. The V end lost 5 bases, the J end lost 6 bases, and 14 bases lay between the germline ends. DNA of the CDR3: TGTGCCAGCAGCCTGGGAGTCGGGACCAATGAGCAGTTCTTC. It encodes CASSLGVGTNEQFF.